The 20 T cell receptor beta chains below come from one sample, sequenced in a study of blood T cell repertoires in COVID-19. Clones were sequenced by immunoSEQ multiplex PCR, and TCRdb holds only the in-frame ones, with some missing. The profile covers roughly 140,000 clones, with about 87% appearing a single time and around 4.5% taken by the ten largest. The sample taken for sequencing was peripheral blood. The receptor source for this set is a woman aged 35 to 49 with acute or convalescent COVID-19.

V and J are TRBV9 and TRBJ1-1; TRBD1 agrees at 9 bases. Germline loops: CDR1 SGDLS, CDR2 YYNGEE. The CDR3 totals 15 residues. J gave up 5 bases and V 4 bases, and 9 bases lay outside the gene matches. The CDR3 spells CASSPADRGTTEAFF. The CDR3 coding sequence is TGTGCCAGCAGCCCAGCGGACAGGGGAACAACTGAAGCTTTCTTT.

The CDR3 DNA reads as TGTGCCAGCAGCGCGGTCCACTCTGGAAACACCATATATTTT. Protein sequence: CASSAVHSGNTIYF. The chain employs TRBV7-9 and TRBJ1-3; D remains ambiguous. The V end lost 5 bases, the J end lost 0 bases, and 8 bases lay between the germline ends. Germline CDR1 is SEHNR and CDR2 is FQNEAQ (reference sequence). This CDR3 is built from 14 residues.

The genes are TRBV5-1 and TRBJ1-4; 8 bases agree with TRBD1. Per germline, CDR1 SGHRS and CDR2 YFSETQ. The CDR3 runs to 16 residues. After removal of 0 bases from V and 7 bases from J, the junction contained 8 bases not matched to a gene. Written as DNA, the CDR3 is TGCGCCAGCAGCTTGGTGTCAGGGGGCTCGAGTGAAAAACTGTTTTTT. Encoded protein: CASSLVSGGSSEKLFF. Filled out from reference TRBV5-1 and TRBJ1-4, the complete variable domain reads KAGVTQTPRYLIKTRGQQVTLSCSPISGHRSVSWYQQTPGQGLQFLFEYFSETQRNKGNFPGRFSGRQFSNSRSEMNVSTLELGDSALYLCASSLVSGGSSEKLFFGSGTQLSVL.

This clone was counted once. The V call is TRBV6-6, the J call TRBJ2-5; D is unclear. This CDR3 is 15 amino acids long. The V gene lost 5 bases and the J gene lost 3 bases, with 16 bases spanning the gap. Per germline, CDR1 MNHNY and CDR2 SVGAGI (reference sequence). The CDR3 bases are TGTGCCAGCAGTCAGGCATCGAGACTCGAAGAGACCCAGTACTTC. As protein: CASSQASRLEETQYF.

This chain uses TRBV2 with TRBJ1-1; D remains unclear. Germline V CDR1 and CDR2: SNHLY, FYNNEI. V was clipped by 4 bases and J by 4 bases, with 4 bases between them. This CDR3 has 11 residues. The CDR3 DNA is TGTGCCAGCAGTGGTAGCACTGAAGCTTTCTTT. It is translated as CASSGSTEAFF.

This clone was seen only a few times. The chain recombines TRBV5-6 with TRBJ2-1, with 15 bases aligning to TRBD2. Trimming took 2 bases from V and 7 from J; bases not matched to a gene: 1. The CDR3 is made up of 15 amino acids. In germline, CDR1 is SGHDT, CDR2 YYEEEE. The CDR3 protein is CASSFGLAGGNEQFF. CDR3 coding DNA: TGTGCCAGCAGCTTCGGACTAGCGGGAGGGAATGAGCAGTTCTTC.

The V call is TRBV2, the J call TRBJ2-7, with D unclear. Per the germline V gene, CDR1 is SNHLY and CDR2 is FYNNEI. V dropped 3 bases and J dropped 0 bases, with 12 bases sitting between them. This CDR3 is 15 amino acids long. The CDR3 nucleotides read TGTGCCAGCAGTGATAGGCAGACATTCTCCTACGAGCAGTACTTC. Encoded protein: CASSDRQTFSYEQYF.

V and J are TRBV6-5 and TRBJ1-1, with D possibly TRBD1 on 5 matching bases. Per germline, CDR1 MNHEY and CDR2 SVGAGI. The CDR3 is 13 residues long. V was pared by 0 bases and J by 11 bases, with 13 bases between. CDR3: CASSYSRAGRAFF. CDR3 DNA: TGTGCCAGCAGTTACTCGAGGGCAGGGAGGGCTTTCTTT.

The chain employs TRBV5-4 and TRBJ1-2; D not certain. From germline, CDR1 is SGHNT and CDR2 YYREEE (reference sequence). This CDR3 comprises 14 residues. V lost 0 bases, J lost 5 bases, and 11 bases lay in between. CDR3 in amino acids: CASSLGGSPYGYTF. CDR3 nucleotide sequence: TGTGCCAGCAGCTTGGGTGGTAGTCCGTATGGCTACACCTTC.

The rearrangement joins TRBV28 to TRBJ2-7, with D maybe TRBD1 (6 bases). The CDR3 has 15 residues. Germline assignment: CDR1 MDHEN and CDR2 SYDVKM. Trimming removed 6 bases from V and 0 bases from J, with 15 bases in between. The CDR3 is CASRPPTGSSYEQYF. In DNA, the CDR3 is TGTGCCAGCAGACCTCCCACAGGGTCCTCCTACGAGCAGTACTTC.

The chain is built from TRBV27 and TRBJ1-1; TRBD1 agrees at 12 bases. Germline V gives CDR1 MNHEY, CDR2 SMNVEV (reference sequence). The V gene end was trimmed by 2 bases and the J gene end by 6 bases; junction bases not matched to a gene: 13. The CDR3 is made up of 18 amino acids. The CDR3, as DNA: TGTGCCAGCAGTTTAGGGGCGGGACAGGGGGCCCGGCCGTCTGAAGCTTTCTTT. Translating gives CASSLGAGQGARPSEAFF.

This chain joins TRBV4-3 and TRBJ2-2; no definite D call. The germline V gene encodes CDR1 LGHNA and CDR2 YSLEER. V lost 5 bases and J 5 bases, leaving 15 bases between the germline ends. This CDR3 is 15 amino acids long. The CDR3 protein is CASSSRVVETGELFF. The CDR3 nucleotides are TGCGCCAGCAGCTCCCGAGTGGTAGAAACCGGGGAGCTGTTTTTT.

The rearrangement links TRBV6-5 to TRBJ2-7; D possibly corresponds to TRBD1 (5 bases). Germline V lookup: CDR1 MNHEY, CDR2 SVGAGI. The V gene lost 0 bases and the J gene lost 5 bases, with 11 bases spanning the gap. This CDR3 spans 14 amino acids. Here the CDR3 reads CASSYSWGWDEQYF. As DNA, the CDR3 is TGTGCCAGCAGTTACTCTTGGGGCTGGGACGAGCAGTACTTC.

The J gene is TRBJ2-1, the V gene TRBV6-1; the D gene is possibly TRBD1 (5 bases). The CDR3 length is 15 residues. Germline lookup yields CDR1 MNHNS and CDR2 SASEGT. V was clipped by 1 base and J by 2 bases, with 9 bases between them. CDR3 sequence: CASSEGQIPYNEQFF. The CDR3 DNA reads TGTGCCAGCAGTGAAGGACAGATCCCCTACAATGAGCAGTTCTTC.

The chain joins TRBV2 to TRBJ1-5; 7 bases are shared with TRBD1. The CDR3 extends over 14 amino acids. With 6 bases clipped from V and 4 bases from J, the junction kept 6 bases outside the gene matches. From germline, CDR1 is SNHLY and CDR2 FYNNEI. The CDR3 nucleotides read TGTGCCAGCAGCGGGACAGTTTTGAATCAGCCCCAGCATTTT. Translating it yields CASSGTVLNQPQHF.

The rearrangement joins TRBV7-9 to TRBJ2-1, with D tentatively TRBD2 (5 bases). The germline CDR1 and CDR2 sequences are SEHNR and FQNEAQ (reference sequence). The CDR3 spans 14 residues. Trimming took off 1 base at V and 7 bases at J, with 11 bases between the two ends. Here the CDR3 DNA reads TGTGCCAGCAGCTTAGGCTTTCGAGGGAATGAGCAGTTCTTC. Amino acids: CASSLGFRGNEQFF.

A few counts support this clone. The J gene is TRBJ2-6, the V gene TRBV6-2 or TRBV6-3; no clear D gene. This CDR3 region has 15 residues. Germline values: CDR1 MNHEY, CDR2 SVGEGT. Trimming left V 2 bases short and J 1 base short, with 6 bases between. In nucleotides, the CDR3 is TGTGCCAGCAGTTACGCAGTTTCTGGGGCCAACGTCCTGACTTTC. Protein product: CASSYAVSGANVLTF.

The chain employs TRBV6-5 and TRBJ2-1; 8 bases agree with TRBD2. This CDR3 is 14 amino acids long. The V gene's germline CDR1 is MNHEY and CDR2 SVGAGI. After removal of 4 bases from V and 6 bases from J, the junction contained 5 bases not matched to a gene. The CDR3 region has the DNA TGTGCCAGCAGTTTCCAACTAGCGGTCAATGAGCAGTTCTTC. It encodes CASSFQLAVNEQFF.

The gene calls are TRBV10-3 and TRBJ1-5, with D maybe TRBD1 (5 bases). The germline V gene has CDR1 ENHRY and CDR2 SYGVKD. Trimming cost V 4 bases and J 3 bases, with 7 bases left between them. The CDR3 sequence is 13 residues long. The CDR3 bases are TGTGCCATCAGTGGACAGTACAATCAGCCCCAGCATTTT. Translation gives CAISGQYNQPQHF.

The chain has TRBV19 and TRBJ1-5, with D uncertain. Germline values: CDR1 LNHDA, CDR2 SQIVND (reference sequence). Trimming removed 0 bases from V and 3 bases from J, with 12 bases in between. CDR3 length: 16 amino acids. CDR3 DNA: TGTGCCAGTAGTATAGAGGTTTGGGCAGACAATCAGCCCCAGCATTTT. This sequence encodes CASSIEVWADNQPQHF.